The next 2 T cell receptor beta chains were all read from a single sample in a study of blood T cells in healthy people across ages. Together with a sample-barcoded 5' primer, a J-beta primer mix was included in a second PCR lasting roughly 6 to 12 cycles. TCRdb ran MiXCR on the 5' RACE reads and lists one entry per CDR3 protein. The sample lists hundreds of thousands of distinct CDR3 sequences; approximately 48% were seen once. Sequencing input: blood. These receptors were taken from a man in his 60s in good health.

This clonotype was picked up a small number of times. V and J are TRBV20-1 and TRBJ1-6; no reliable D call. CDR1 DFQATT and CDR2 SNEGSKA come from the germline V gene (reference sequence). V lost 7 bases and J lost 7, with 11 bases in between. The CDR3 runs to 12 residues. CDR3 nucleotide sequence: TGCAGTGTTAGGGCTGGGAATTCACCCCTCCACTTT. This encodes CSVRAGNSPLHF.

A word on this clonotype: The CDR3 ends on some other residue instead of the conserved phenylalanine or tryptophan, so this is likely a read error. The CDR3, as DNA: TGCGCCAGCAGCTTGGTCCCGGGGAGCACAGATACGCAGTATTTG. Encoded protein: CASSLVPGSTDTQYL. The J gene is TRBJ2-3, the V gene TRBV5-1, with D possibly being TRBD2 (5 bases). The CDR3 contains 15 residues. Germline CDR1 reads SGHRS; CDR2 reads YFSETQ. The V gene lost 0 bases and the J gene lost 0 bases, with 8 bases spanning the gap.